This T cell receptor (beta chain) is from a study of cytomegalovirus exposure and HLA in healthy donors. Use of 60 Vbeta and 13 Jbeta primers characterized the PCR. The assay was immunoSEQ multiplex PCR, and TCRdb's table has in-frame clones only and misses some. The sample shows more than 130,000 clones, 70% to 75% of them seen only once. V was pared by 0 bases and J by 7 bases, with 7 bases of the junction left unmatched. This CDR3 contains 15 residues. Germline V CDR1 and CDR2: SGDLS, YYNGEE. Sequenced input: PBMCs. The genes are TRBV9 and TRBJ2-7, with 10 bases identical to TRBD2. The sequence came from a human donor in good health. The CDR3 loop is CASSVGGLAFDEQYF. CDR3 coding DNA: TGTGCCAGCAGCGTAGGGGGACTAGCGTTTGATGAGCAGTACTTC.